A single sample gave rise to the 17 T cell receptor beta chains below, sequenced in a study of early T cells in non-severe SARS-CoV-2 infection. TCRdb used MiXCR to reprocess the 5' RACE reads, holding one entry per CDR3 protein. The table includes about 26,000 distinct CDR3 sequences, approximately 4.1% detected once. The sequenced sample consisted of whole blood. Receptors originate from an adult who was a healthcare worker with PCR-confirmed SARS-CoV-2 infection or an uninfected control (not recorded which).

This clonotype has at least ten counts. The chain employs TRBV20-1 and TRBJ2-2; maybe TRBD2 (6 bases). V was clipped by 3 bases and J by 4 bases, with 18 bases between them. Germline values: CDR1 DFQATT, CDR2 SNEGSKA (reference sequence). The CDR3 runs to 16 residues. For the CDR3, the DNA is TGCAGTGCTAGTCGCATCACGGGAGCTGGCACCGGGGAGCTGTTTTTT. As protein: CSASRITGAGTGELFF.

This clonotype came up many times. The genes are TRBV19 and TRBJ1-5; no firm D call. V lost 7 bases and J lost 5, with 9 bases in between. Germline lookup yields CDR1 LNHDA and CDR2 SQIVND (reference sequence). The CDR3 totals 12 residues. CDR3 loop: CASNYIHQPQHF. The CDR3, as DNA: TGTGCCAGTAATTACATCCATCAGCCCCAGCATTTT.

Only a few counts were recorded for this clonotype. CDR3 sequence (DNA): TGTGCCAGCAGCCAGGGGCCGAGGCTTTACGAGCAGTACTTC. Amino acid sequence: CASSQGPRLYEQYF. The V and J genes are TRBV3-1 and TRBJ2-7; perhaps TRBD1 as D (5 bases). CDR3 length equals 14 residues. V was shortened by 3 bases and J by 4 bases, with 13 bases between the two germline ends. Germline CDR1 LGHDT, CDR2 YNNKEL (reference sequence).

This clonotype was seen repeatedly, ten times or more. The chain joins TRBV7-6 to TRBJ2-5; 7 nucleotides align to TRBD1. This CDR3 has 17 amino acids. Germline lookup yields CDR1 SGHVS and CDR2 FNYEAQ. The junction had 10 bases not matched to a gene; V was cut back by 0 bases and J by 3 bases. The CDR3 coding sequence is TGTGCCAGCAGCTTAGCCCCGCCCCCGGGACAGAAAGAGACCCAGTACTTC. This sequence encodes CASSLAPPPGQKETQYF. The full variable domain, with the rest looked up from reference TRBV7-6 and TRBJ2-5, is GAGVSQSPRYKVTKRGQDVALRCDPISGHVSLYWYRQALGQGPEFLTYFNYEAQQDKSGLPNDRFSAERPEGSISTLTIQRTEQRDSAMYRCASSLAPPPGQKETQYFGPGTRLLVL.

This clonotype was recorded at least ten times. For the CDR3, the DNA is TGTGCCAGCAGTTACTCGAATCCCAGCCTAGCGGGAGGACTCGGTGAGCAGTTCTTC. Amino acid sequence: CASSYSNPSLAGGLGEQFF. The rearrangement links TRBV6-2 or TRBV6-3 to TRBJ2-1, with TRBD2 matching 11 bases. The CDR3 extends over 19 amino acids. Germline loops: CDR1 MNHEY, CDR2 SVGEGT. J lost 9 bases, V lost 0 bases, and 16 bases had no gene match.

This clonotype was observed many times. The rearrangement links TRBV12-2 to TRBJ1-2. TRBV12-2 represents a pseudogene. This CDR3 region has 17 residues. The CDR3 region is CASRLAPLGDSIDGYTF. The CDR3 nucleotides read TGTGCAAGTCGCTTAGCCCCTCTTGGGGACTCCATTGATGGCTACACCTTC.

The chain has TRBV24-1 and TRBJ2-2, with D hard to call. The V gene lost 9 bases and the J gene lost 4 bases, with 11 bases spanning the gap. This CDR3 is 13 amino acids long. The germline gives CDR1 KGHDR, CDR2 SFDVKD. CDR3 sequence reads: CATSGRGTGELFF. CDR3 in DNA: TGTGCCACCTCGGGTAGAGGCACCGGGGAGCTGTTTTTT.

This clonotype was detected ten times or more. The chain links TRBV11-3 to TRBJ1-1, with D perhaps TRBD1 (5 bases). Germline-derived CDR1 and CDR2 are SGHNT and YENEEA. V lost 6 bases to trimming and J lost 3 bases, with 11 bases between them. The length of the CDR3 is 13 residues. The DNA for the CDR3 is TGTGCCAGCAGTCGGGGGGTCTACACTGAAGCTTTCTTT. Its protein is CASSRGVYTEAFF.

This clonotype was detected ten times or more. V gene TRBV2 combines with J gene TRBJ2-1; the match to TRBD2 covers 11 bases. After removal of 5 bases from V and 7 bases from J, the junction contained 7 bases not matched to a gene. CDR1 is SNHLY, CDR2 FYNNEI, per germline. The CDR3 spans 15 residues. The CDR3 reads CASSTTSGSWNEQFF. Written as DNA, the CDR3 is TGTGCCAGCAGTACCACTAGCGGGAGTTGGAATGAGCAGTTCTTC.

Ten or more counts support this clonotype. The genes are TRBV5-1 and TRBJ2-7; D uncertain. The CDR3 has 13 residues. Germline V gene lookup returns CDR1 SGHRS and CDR2 YFSETQ. V was clipped by 3 bases and J by 2 bases, with 9 bases between them. CDR3 coding DNA: TGCGCCAGCAGCTGGGATTCGCCCTACGAGCAGTACTTC. It encodes CASSWDSPYEQYF.

At least ten counts were recorded for this clonotype. This chain uses TRBV15 with TRBJ2-5; 7 bases fit TRBD1. There are 16 residues in the CDR3. Trimming at V came to 4 bases and at J to 6 bases, leaving 14 bases not matched to a gene. CDR1 and CDR2 from the germline V gene are LNHNV and YYDKDF (reference sequence). This CDR3 is CATSTSSGGRRKTQYF. Written as DNA, the CDR3 is TGTGCCACCAGCACCAGCTCAGGGGGAAGAAGAAAGACCCAGTACTTC. Full variable domain (remainder filled in from reference TRBV15 and TRBJ2-5): DAMVIQNPRYQVTQFGKPVTLSCSQTLNHNVMYWYQQKSSQAPKLLFHYYDKDFNNEADTPDNFQSRRPNTSFCFLDIRSPGLGDTAMYLCATSTSSGGRRKTQYFGPGTRLLVL.

This clonotype was found many times. The gene calls are TRBV7-2 and TRBJ2-1, with TRBD1 as a possible D gene (6 bases). The germline gives CDR1 SGHTA, CDR2 FQGNSA. This CDR3 comprises 15 residues. Between the trimmed V and J ends, which lost 6 bases and 3 bases, there was a span of 15 bases. CDR3 DNA: TGTGCCAGCAGACCGGGGACATTACGCTACAATGAGCAGTTCTTC. Residues: CASRPGTLRYNEQFF.

For this clonotype: Being one base from a much bigger clone, this may be a read error. This chain joins TRBV7-2 and TRBJ2-4; D not resolved. The CDR3 loop spans 13 amino acids. Germline V gives CDR1 SGHTA, CDR2 FQGNSA. CDR3 residues: CVSSFEAKNIQYF. Here the CDR3 DNA reads TGTGTCAGCAGCTTCGAGGCCAAAAACATTCAGTACTTC.

This clonotype was seen at least ten times. In DNA form, the CDR3 reads TGTGCCAGCAGCTTATTCTACCCCAACACCGGGGAGCTGTTTTTT. Amino acids: CASSLFYPNTGELFF. The chain uses TRBV7-8 and TRBJ2-2; D remains unclear. The germline CDR1 and CDR2 sequences are SGHVS and FQNEAQ. V was shortened by 2 bases and J by 2 bases, with 9 bases between the two germline ends. There are 15 residues in the CDR3.

V is TRBV7-6 and J is TRBJ2-7, with TRBD1 as a possible D gene (6 bases). Germline values: CDR1 SGHVS, CDR2 FNYEAQ. The CDR3 consists of 14 residues. V shed 5 bases and J shed 0 bases, with 11 bases lying between them. The CDR3 region is CASSGGQSSYEQYF. DNA of the CDR3: TGTGCCAGCAGCGGAGGACAGAGCTCCTACGAGCAGTACTTC.

This clonotype was seen a handful of times. The chain uses TRBV20-1 and TRBJ1-4; TRBD1 matches 7 bases. V trimming: 5 bases; J trimming: 8 bases; junction bases outside the gene matches: 11. The CDR3 sequence is 14 residues long. Germline V gene lookup returns CDR1 DFQATT and CDR2 SNEGSKA (reference sequence). As DNA, the CDR3 is TGCAGTGCTGCAACAGGGGCAAAGGAAGAAAAACTGTTTTTT. Residues: CSAATGAKEEKLFF.

This clonotype was observed a few times. This chain connects TRBV14 to TRBJ1-2; unclear D gene. The CDR3 has 13 amino acids. Germline assignment: CDR1 SGHDN and CDR2 FVKESK. V was trimmed by 4 bases and J by 3 bases, leaving 9 bases between them. CDR3 bases: TGTGCCAGCAGCCGATCCATCGACTATGGCTACACCTTC. Encoded protein: CASSRSIDYGYTF.